This T cell receptor beta chain was captured in a study of blood T cell repertoires in COVID-19. Turning to the study itself: Sites across the United States, Italy and Spain contributed samples from acute and convalescent COVID-19. T cells, B-cell-depleted T cells, or PBMCs supplied cDNA or gDNA.

Authors' data handling: Amplification from reference gene primers served as the basis for estimated nucleated cell counts. Sequencing was performed with immunoSEQ multiplex PCR; in TCRdb, only in-frame clones are kept and a portion is missing. For V, J and clone size, that table is used; D and trimming come from the DNA. The sample yields about 240,000 clones, around 87% seen once. The sequenced material came from peripheral blood. The TCR originated in a man in his sixties who had recovered from COVID-19.

The DNA of the CDR3 is TGCGCCAGCAGAGGGGGCAGAGGGACAGATACGCAGTATTTT. This encodes CASRGGRGTDTQYF. This chain connects TRBV5-1 to TRBJ2-3, with TRBD1 matching over 7 bases. There are 14 residues in the CDR3. The trim removed 5 bases at V and 3 bases at J, leaving 6 bases unmatched. Germline CDR1 SGHRS, CDR2 YFSETQ.